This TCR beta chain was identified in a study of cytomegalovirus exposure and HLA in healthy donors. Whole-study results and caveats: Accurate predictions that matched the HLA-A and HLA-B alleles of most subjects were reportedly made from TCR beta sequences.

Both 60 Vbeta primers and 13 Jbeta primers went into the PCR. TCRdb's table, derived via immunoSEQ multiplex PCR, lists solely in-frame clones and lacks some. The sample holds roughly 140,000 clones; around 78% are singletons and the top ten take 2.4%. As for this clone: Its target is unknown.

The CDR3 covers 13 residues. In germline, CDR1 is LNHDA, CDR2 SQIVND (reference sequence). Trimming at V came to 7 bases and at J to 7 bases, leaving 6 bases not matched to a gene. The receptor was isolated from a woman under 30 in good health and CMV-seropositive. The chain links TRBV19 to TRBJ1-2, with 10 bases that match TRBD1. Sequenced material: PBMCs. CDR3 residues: CASTPGTGVGYTF. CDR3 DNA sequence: TGTGCCAGTACGCCGGGGACAGGGGTTGGCTACACCTTC.